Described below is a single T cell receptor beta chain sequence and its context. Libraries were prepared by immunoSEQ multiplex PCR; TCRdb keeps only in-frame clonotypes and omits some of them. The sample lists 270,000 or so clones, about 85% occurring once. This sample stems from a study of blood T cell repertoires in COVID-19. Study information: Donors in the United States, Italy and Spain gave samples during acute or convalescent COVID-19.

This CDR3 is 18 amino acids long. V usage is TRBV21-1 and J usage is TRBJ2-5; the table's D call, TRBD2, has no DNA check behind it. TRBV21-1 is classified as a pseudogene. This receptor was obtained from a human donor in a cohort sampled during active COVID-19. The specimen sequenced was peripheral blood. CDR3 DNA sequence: TGTGCCAGCACCGAAGAAACCGGGGCTAGCGGGAAACAAGAGACCCAGTACTTC. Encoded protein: CASTEETGASGKQETQYF.